This T cell receptor beta chain was captured by sequencing in a study of blood T cell repertoires in COVID-19. Study at large: COVID-19 samples from acute and convalescent phases originated in the United States, Italy and Spain.

The table lists this clone with a count of one. Symptom resolution, clearance, or two negative PCRs marked donors in Cohort 3 as recovered. Trimming cost V 4 bases and J 4 bases; bases outside gene matches: 7. Germline V gene sequence: CDR1 KGHDR, CDR2 SFDVKD. This CDR3 is built from 15 residues. Original analysis: Reference gene primer amplification gave nucleated cell count estimates. Data came from immunoSEQ multiplex PCR; TCRdb stores just in-frame clones and leaves some out. The D gene and trimming were derived from the DNA, and the V and J assignments and clone size from that table. This table has some 250,000 clones, 70% to 90% appearing once.

This receptor was identified in a woman in her forties or fifties who had recovered from COVID-19. Sequencing was carried out using PBMCs or T cells enriched from blood (not recorded which). The chain uses TRBV24-1 and TRBJ2-5, with 8 bases fitting TRBD1. CDR3 DNA sequence: TGTGCCACCAGTGACCGCGACAGGGGAGGAGAGACCCAGTACTTC. Protein product: CATSDRDRGGETQYF.